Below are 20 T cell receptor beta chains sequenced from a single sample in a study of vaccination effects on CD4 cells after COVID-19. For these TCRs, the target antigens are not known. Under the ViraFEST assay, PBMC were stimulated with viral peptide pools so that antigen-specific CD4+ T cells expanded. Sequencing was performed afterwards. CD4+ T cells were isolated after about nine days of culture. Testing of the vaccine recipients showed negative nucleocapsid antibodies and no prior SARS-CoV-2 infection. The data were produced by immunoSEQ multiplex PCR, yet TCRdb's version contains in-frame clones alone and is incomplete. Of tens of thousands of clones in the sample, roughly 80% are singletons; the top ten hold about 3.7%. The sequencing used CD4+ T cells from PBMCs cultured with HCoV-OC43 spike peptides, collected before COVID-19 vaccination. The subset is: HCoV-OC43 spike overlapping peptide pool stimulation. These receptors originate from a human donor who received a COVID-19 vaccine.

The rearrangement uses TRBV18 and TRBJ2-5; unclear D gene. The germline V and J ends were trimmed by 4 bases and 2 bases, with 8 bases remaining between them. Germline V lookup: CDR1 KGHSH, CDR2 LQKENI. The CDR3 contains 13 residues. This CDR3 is CASSLQSQETQYF. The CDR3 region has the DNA TGTGCCAGCTCACTACAGAGTCAAGAGACCCAGTACTTC.

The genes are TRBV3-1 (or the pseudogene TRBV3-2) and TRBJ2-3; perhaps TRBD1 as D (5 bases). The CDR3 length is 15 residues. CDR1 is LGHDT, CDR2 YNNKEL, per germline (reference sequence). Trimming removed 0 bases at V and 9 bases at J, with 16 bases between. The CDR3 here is CASSQDRTIGATQYF. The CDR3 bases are TGTGCCAGCAGCCAAGATCGGACGATAGGGGCCACGCAGTATTTT.

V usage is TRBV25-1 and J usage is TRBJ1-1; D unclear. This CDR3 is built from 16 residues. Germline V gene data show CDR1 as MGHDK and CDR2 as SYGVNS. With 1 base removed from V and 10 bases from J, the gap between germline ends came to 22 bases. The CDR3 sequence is CASSEWVSGNSVGAFF. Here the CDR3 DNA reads TGTGCCAGCAGTGAATGGGTTTCGGGGAATAGTGTAGGAGCTTTCTTT.

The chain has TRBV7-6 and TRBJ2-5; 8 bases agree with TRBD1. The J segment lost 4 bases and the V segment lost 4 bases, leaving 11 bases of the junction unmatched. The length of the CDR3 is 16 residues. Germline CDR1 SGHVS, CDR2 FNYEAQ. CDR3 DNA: TGTGCCAGCAGCTGGGGGGAGACAGGGGCTAGAGAGACCCAGTACTTC. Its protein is CASSWGETGARETQYF.

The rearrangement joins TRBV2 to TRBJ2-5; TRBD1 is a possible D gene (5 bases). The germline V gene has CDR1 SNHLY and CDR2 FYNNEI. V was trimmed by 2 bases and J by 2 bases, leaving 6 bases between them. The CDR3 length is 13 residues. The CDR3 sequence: CASSEQGQETQYF. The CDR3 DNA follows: TGTGCCAGCAGTGAACAGGGTCAAGAGACCCAGTACTTC.

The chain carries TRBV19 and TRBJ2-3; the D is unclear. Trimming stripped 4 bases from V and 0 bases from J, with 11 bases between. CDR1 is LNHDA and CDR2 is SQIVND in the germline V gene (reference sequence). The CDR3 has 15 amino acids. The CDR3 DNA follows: TGTGCCAGTAGTAGGACCCAGCCCAGCACAGATACGCAGTATTTT. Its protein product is CASSRTQPSTDTQYF. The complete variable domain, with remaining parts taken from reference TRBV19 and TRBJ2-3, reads DGGITQSPKYLFRKEGQNVTLSCEQNLNHDAMYWYRQDPGQGLRLIYYSQIVNDFQKGDIAEGYSVSREKKESFPLTVTSAQKNPTAFYLCASSRTQPSTDTQYFGPGTRLTVL.

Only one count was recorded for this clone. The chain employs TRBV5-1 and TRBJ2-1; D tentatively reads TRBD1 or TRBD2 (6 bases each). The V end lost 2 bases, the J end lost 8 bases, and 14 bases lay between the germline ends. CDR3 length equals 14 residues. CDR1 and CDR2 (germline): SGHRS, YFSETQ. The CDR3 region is CASSFILGGDEQFF. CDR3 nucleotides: TGCGCCAGCAGCTTCATTCTCGGGGGCGATGAGCAGTTCTTC.

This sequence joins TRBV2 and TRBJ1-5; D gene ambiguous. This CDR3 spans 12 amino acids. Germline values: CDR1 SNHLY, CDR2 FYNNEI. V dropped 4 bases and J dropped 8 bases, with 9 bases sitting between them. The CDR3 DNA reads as TGTGCCAGCAGTGGGGAGTTGGAGCCCCAGCATTTT. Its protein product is CASSGELEPQHF.

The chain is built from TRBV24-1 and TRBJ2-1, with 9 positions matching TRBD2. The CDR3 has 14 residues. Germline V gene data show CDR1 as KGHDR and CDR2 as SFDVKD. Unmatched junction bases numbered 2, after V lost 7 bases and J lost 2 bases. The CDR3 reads CATRAGGPYNEQFF. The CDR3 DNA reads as TGTGCCACCAGAGCGGGGGGTCCCTACAATGAGCAGTTCTTC.

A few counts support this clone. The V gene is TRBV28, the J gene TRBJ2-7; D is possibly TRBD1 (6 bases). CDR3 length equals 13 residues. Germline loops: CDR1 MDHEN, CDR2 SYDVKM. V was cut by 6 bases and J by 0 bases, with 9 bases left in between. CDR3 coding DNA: TGTGCCAGCAGCGGACAGAACTCCTACGAGCAGTACGTC. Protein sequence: CASSGQNSYEQYV.

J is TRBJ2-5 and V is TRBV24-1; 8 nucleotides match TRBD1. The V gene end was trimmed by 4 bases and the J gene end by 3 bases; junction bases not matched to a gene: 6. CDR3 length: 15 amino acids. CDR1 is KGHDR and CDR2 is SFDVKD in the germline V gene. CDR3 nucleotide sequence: TGTGCCACCAGTGAACCAGGGACAGGAAAAGAGACCCAGTACTTC. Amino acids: CATSEPGTGKETQYF.

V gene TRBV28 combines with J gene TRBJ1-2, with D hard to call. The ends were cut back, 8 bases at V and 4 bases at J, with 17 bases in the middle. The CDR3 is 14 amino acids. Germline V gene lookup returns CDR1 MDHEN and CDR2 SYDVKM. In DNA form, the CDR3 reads TGTGCCAGCCGCCGAGAGGGAGTTGTCTATGGCTACACCTTC. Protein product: CASRREGVVYGYTF.

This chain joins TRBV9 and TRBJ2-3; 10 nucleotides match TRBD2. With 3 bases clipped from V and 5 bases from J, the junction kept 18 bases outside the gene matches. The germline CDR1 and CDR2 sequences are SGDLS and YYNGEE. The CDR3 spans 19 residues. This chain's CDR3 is CASSEGRVAGGLRGDTQYF. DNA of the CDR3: TGTGCCAGCAGCGAGGGGAGGGTAGCGGGGGGATTACGGGGAGATACGCAGTATTTT.

The CDR3 here is CASSETWGEKLFF. CDR3 sequence (DNA): TGTGCCAGCAGTGAAACCTGGGGTGAAAAACTGTTTTTT. The gene calls are TRBV6-1 and TRBJ1-4; D unresolved. The CDR3 runs to 13 residues. V lost 2 bases and J lost 7, with 8 bases in between. CDR1 and CDR2 from the germline V gene are MNHNS and SASEGT.

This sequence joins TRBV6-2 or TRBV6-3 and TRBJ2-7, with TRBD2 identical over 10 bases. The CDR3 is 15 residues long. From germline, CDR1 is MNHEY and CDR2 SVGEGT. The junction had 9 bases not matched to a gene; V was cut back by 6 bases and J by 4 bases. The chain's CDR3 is CASSQSGGAFYEQYV. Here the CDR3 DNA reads TGTGCCAGCAGCCAAAGCGGGGGGGCCTTTTACGAGCAGTACGTC.

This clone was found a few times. CDR3 region: CASSEELGGAFF. In DNA, the CDR3 is TGTGCCAGCAGTGAAGAGTTGGGGGGAGCTTTCTTT. J is TRBJ1-1 and V is TRBV2; tentative D call: TRBD1 (5 bases). Germline loops: CDR1 SNHLY, CDR2 FYNNEI. This CDR3 contains 12 residues. V lost 1 base and J lost 10, with 10 bases in between.

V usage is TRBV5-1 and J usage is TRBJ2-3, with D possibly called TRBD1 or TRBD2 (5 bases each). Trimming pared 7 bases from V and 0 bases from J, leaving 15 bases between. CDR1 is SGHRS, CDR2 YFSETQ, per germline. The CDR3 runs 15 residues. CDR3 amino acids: CASWVDGTSTDTQYF. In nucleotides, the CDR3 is TGCGCCAGCTGGGTGGACGGGACCAGCACAGATACGCAGTATTTT.

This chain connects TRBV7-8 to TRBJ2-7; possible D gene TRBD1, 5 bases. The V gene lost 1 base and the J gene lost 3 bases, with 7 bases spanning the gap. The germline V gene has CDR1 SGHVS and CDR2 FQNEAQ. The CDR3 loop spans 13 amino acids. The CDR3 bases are TGTGCCAGCAGCTTAGACAGGAACTACGAGCAGTACGTC. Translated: CASSLDRNYEQYV.

The CDR3 DNA sequence: TGTGCCAGCAGCTTCGGGCCAAAGGGGAGCAATCAGCCCCAGCATTTT. This gives the protein CASSFGPKGSNQPQHF. The chain recombines TRBV13 with TRBJ1-5; weak D call: TRBD1 (5 bases). V was pared by 3 bases and J by 1 base, with 13 bases between. The CDR3 extends over 16 amino acids. Germline-derived CDR1 and CDR2 are PRHDT and FYEKMQ (reference sequence).

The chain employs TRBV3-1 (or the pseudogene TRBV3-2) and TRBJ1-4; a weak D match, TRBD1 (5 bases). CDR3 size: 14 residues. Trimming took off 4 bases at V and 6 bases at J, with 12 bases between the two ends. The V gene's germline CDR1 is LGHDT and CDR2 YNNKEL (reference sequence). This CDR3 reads CASSPADIDEKLFF. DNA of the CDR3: TGTGCCAGCAGCCCGGCGGACATTGATGAAAAACTGTTTTTT.